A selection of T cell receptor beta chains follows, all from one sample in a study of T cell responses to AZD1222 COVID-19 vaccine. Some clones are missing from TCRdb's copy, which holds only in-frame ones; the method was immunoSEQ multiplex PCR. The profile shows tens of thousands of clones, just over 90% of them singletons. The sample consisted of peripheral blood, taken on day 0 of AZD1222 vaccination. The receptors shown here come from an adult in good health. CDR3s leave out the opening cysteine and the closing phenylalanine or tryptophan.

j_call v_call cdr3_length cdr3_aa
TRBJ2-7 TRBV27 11 ASSWGQGYEQY
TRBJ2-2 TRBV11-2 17 ASRGISVRTGVNTGELF
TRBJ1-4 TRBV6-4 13 ASTGGGTGNEKLF
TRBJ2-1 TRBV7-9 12 ASSFSTGHNEQF
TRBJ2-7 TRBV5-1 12 ASSYRDRDDEQY
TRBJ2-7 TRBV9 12 ASSPGGRKNEQY
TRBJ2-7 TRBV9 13 ASSARTVPPYEQY
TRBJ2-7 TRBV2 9 ASSEGFEQY
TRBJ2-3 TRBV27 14 ASSLIGTSGSDTQY
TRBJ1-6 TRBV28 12 ASSPSPYNSPLH
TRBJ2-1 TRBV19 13 ASSISGTSYFEQF
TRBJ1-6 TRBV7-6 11 ASSVLMNSPLH
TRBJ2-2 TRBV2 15 ASSEGLAGEFAGELF
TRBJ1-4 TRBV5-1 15 ASSLGQLPPTNEKLF
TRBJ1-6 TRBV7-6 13 ASGAPPDHNSPLH